These 24 T cell receptor beta chains were sequenced from one sample in a study of blood T cell repertoires in COVID-19. Repertoires were generated with immunoSEQ multiplex PCR, while TCRdb's copy carries only in-frame clones and drops some. Seen here are a few hundred thousand clones, about 81% observed once, and the top ten hold roughly 5.1%. Sequenced input: peripheral blood. These receptors all come from a woman aged 65 to 85 with COVID-19, enrolled during active disease.

This chain links TRBV18 with TRBJ2-7; the match to TRBD1 covers 8 bases. In germline, CDR1 is KGHSH, CDR2 LQKENI. With V trimmed by 4 bases and J by 2 bases, 7 bases remained unmatched. The CDR3 extends over 15 amino acids. The CDR3 DNA reads TGTGCCAGCTCACTCACCCCGGACAGGGCCTACGAGCAGTACTTC. Amino acids: CASSLTPDRAYEQYF.

The chain combines TRBV6-5 with TRBJ2-1; tentatively, D is TRBD1 (5 bases). CDR3 size: 15 residues. Trimming shortened V by 5 bases and J by 4 bases, and 15 bases separated the two germline ends. The germline V gene encodes CDR1 MNHEY and CDR2 SVGAGI. The CDR3 sequence: CASSRAQALYNEQFF. As DNA, the CDR3 is TGTGCCAGCAGTAGGGCACAGGCCTTATACAATGAGCAGTTCTTC.

This rearrangement joins TRBV10-3 to TRBJ2-7, with a weak D call TRBD2 (5 bases). Germline CDR1 reads ENHRY; CDR2 reads SYGVKD. This CDR3 region has 15 residues. The germline V and J ends were trimmed by 3 bases and 4 bases, with 16 bases remaining between them. The CDR3 reads CAISDSSEGWYEQYF. The CDR3 DNA sequence: TGTGCCATCAGTGACTCATCAGAGGGCTGGTACGAGCAGTACTTC.

The genes are TRBV9 and TRBJ2-5, with 7 nucleotides matching TRBD2. Looked up from germline, CDR1 is SGDLS and CDR2 is YYNGEE. CDR3 length: 16 residues. With 3 bases clipped from V and 5 bases from J, the junction kept 13 bases outside the gene matches. The CDR3 protein is CASSASLSGGTETQYF. CDR3 bases: TGTGCCAGCAGCGCGAGCCTATCGGGGGGAACGGAGACCCAGTACTTC.

CDR3 amino acids: CASSQDQDRAGQLMNTEAFF. In DNA form, the CDR3 reads TGTGCCAGCAGCCAAGACCAAGACCGGGCTGGACAGCTTATGAACACTGAAGCTTTCTTT. The V and J genes are TRBV3-1 (or the pseudogene TRBV3-2) and TRBJ1-1; TRBD1 is a possible D gene (6 bases). The germline V and J ends were trimmed by 0 bases and 0 bases, with 23 bases remaining between them. The CDR3 totals 20 residues. Germline-derived CDR1 and CDR2 are LGHDT and YNNKEL (reference sequence).

In nucleotides, the CDR3 is TGTGCCAGCAGCTTAGCGCTAGGGGCGGGGCGGAAACTGTTTTTT. Encoded protein: CASSLALGAGRKLFF. The chain recombines TRBV7-2 with TRBJ1-4; possible D gene TRBD1, 5 bases. CDR3 length: 15 residues. CDR1 is SGHTA, CDR2 FQGNSA, per germline. Trimming shortened V by 0 bases and J by 11 bases, and 16 bases separated the two germline ends.

As DNA, the CDR3 is TGCGCCAGCAGCCCAACGACGGGGAACACCGGGGAGCTGTTTTTT. This sequence encodes CASSPTTGNTGELFF. The chain couples TRBV5-1 to TRBJ2-2; D unclear. Trimming took off 4 bases at V and 1 base at J, with 11 bases between the two ends. Germline V gene sequence: CDR1 SGHRS, CDR2 YFSETQ. This CDR3 comprises 15 residues.

As concerns this clone: One end of the junction is discordant with germline, which a read error may explain. The chain employs TRBV5-1 and TRBJ2-2; possibly TRBD2 for D (6 bases). The CDR3 covers 15 residues. Looked up from germline, CDR1 is SGHRS and CDR2 is YFSETQ. The CDR3 region is CASNLEGLNTGELFF. The CDR3 coding sequence is TGCGCCAGCAACTTGGAGGGGCTCAACACCGGGGAGCTGTTTTTT.

The gene calls are TRBV28 and TRBJ1-5; D may be TRBD1 (5 bases). The V end was cut by 6 bases, the J end by 5 bases, with 17 bases between. The V gene's germline CDR1 is MDHEN and CDR2 SYDVKM. The CDR3 runs 15 residues. The DNA for the CDR3 is TGTGCCAGCAGCCCCCTCGGGGGTTTTGATCAGCCCCAGCATTTT. As protein: CASSPLGGFDQPQHF.

The chain carries TRBV18 and TRBJ1-5; 7 bases align to TRBD1. The CDR3 consists of 17 residues. From germline, CDR1 is KGHSH and CDR2 LQKENI. Unmatched junction bases numbered 6, after V lost 1 base and J lost 0 bases. The CDR3 DNA reads TGTGCCAGCTCACCACTGGCAGGGGGAAATAGCAATCAGCCCCAGCATTTT. Amino acid sequence: CASSPLAGGNSNQPQHF.

The rearrangement uses TRBV5-8 and TRBJ1-1; D call uncertain. V was trimmed by 7 bases and J by 4 bases, leaving 17 bases between them. Germline loops: CDR1 SGHTS, CDR2 YDEGEE. This CDR3 is 14 amino acids long. CDR3 amino acids: CASQPQVLGTEAFF. CDR3 nucleotide sequence: TGTGCCAGCCAGCCTCAGGTCTTGGGCACTGAAGCTTTCTTT.

In its sample, this clone ranks as medium-sized (0.01 to 0.1%). The rearrangement links TRBV19 to TRBJ2-1, with 7 nucleotides matching TRBD1. Germline V lookup: CDR1 LNHDA, CDR2 SQIVND (reference sequence). Unmatched junction bases numbered 6, after V lost 3 bases and J lost 4 bases. The CDR3 extends over 15 amino acids. CDR3: CASSISGGTYNEQFF. CDR3 in DNA: TGTGCCAGTAGTATTTCAGGGGGAACTTACAATGAGCAGTTCTTC.

The V gene is TRBV10-3, the J gene TRBJ2-2, with D uncertain. The germline V and J ends were trimmed by 2 bases and 7 bases, with 8 bases remaining between them. Germline assignment: CDR1 ENHRY and CDR2 SYGVKD. The CDR3 is made up of 13 amino acids. CDR3 sequence reads: CAISEVERGELFF. The CDR3 bases are TGTGCCATCAGTGAGGTCGAGCGCGGGGAGCTGTTTTTT.

This clone appeared once. This chain joins TRBV4-3 and TRBJ1-1, with D tentatively TRBD1 (5 bases). Germline V lookup: CDR1 LGHNA, CDR2 YSLEER. This CDR3 has 15 residues. V dropped 4 bases and J dropped 5 bases, with 17 bases sitting between them. The CDR3 nucleotides are TGCGCCAGCAGCCCCGCAGGCAGGGCAGATACTGAAGCTTTCTTT. Translating gives CASSPAGRADTEAFF.

CDR3 nucleotides: TGTGCCAGCAGCTCACCCCGGGAGGGTTCCTATAATTCACCCCTCCACTTT. The encoded protein is CASSSPREGSYNSPLHF. The V gene is TRBV5-4, the J gene TRBJ1-6; D is unresolved. Germline lookup yields CDR1 SGHNT and CDR2 YYREEE (reference sequence). V was trimmed by 3 bases and J by 1 base, leaving 14 bases between them. This CDR3 is 17 amino acids long.

The chain joins TRBV4-3 to TRBJ1-2; 7 bases map to TRBD1. This CDR3 is 15 amino acids long. V dropped 4 bases and J dropped 4; count of bases not matched to a gene: 9. Germline-derived CDR1 and CDR2 are LGHNA and YSLEER. CDR3 sequence reads: CASSPSRGLGYGYTF. The CDR3 bases are TGCGCCAGCAGCCCATCAAGGGGGCTCGGCTATGGCTACACCTTC.

The J gene is TRBJ2-1, the V gene TRBV7-9; 11 nucleotides agree with TRBD2. CDR1 and CDR2 from the germline V gene are SEHNR and FQNEAQ (reference sequence). This CDR3 comprises 17 residues. J lost 5 bases, V lost 1 base, and 7 bases had no gene match. DNA for the CDR3: TGTGCCAGCAGCTTAGGGTTGGGACTAGCGGCGAACAATGAGCAGTTCTTC. Amino acid sequence: CASSLGLGLAANNEQFF.

The CDR3 nucleotides are TGTGCCAGCAGCTTTCGTCCGGCAGATACGCAGTATTTT. Encoded protein: CASSFRPADTQYF. This chain connects TRBV5-6 to TRBJ2-3; D call uncertain. Trimming took off 2 bases at V and 4 bases at J, with 8 bases between the two ends. Germline values: CDR1 SGHDT, CDR2 YYEEEE. This CDR3 spans 13 amino acids.

The CDR3 DNA reads TGTGCCAGCAGCTTAGGGACAGGCAATCAGCCCCAGCATTTT. Translation: CASSLGTGNQPQHF. The chain has TRBV7-3 and TRBJ1-5, with 7 positions matching TRBD1. Germline CDR1 SGHTA, CDR2 FQGTGA. Trimming took 2 bases from V and 2 from J; bases not matched to a gene: 0. The CDR3 loop spans 14 amino acids.

This chain joins TRBV5-1 and TRBJ2-1; 9 bases are shared with TRBD2. After removal of 2 bases from V and 8 bases from J, the junction contained 5 bases not matched to a gene. This CDR3 has 14 amino acids. Germline assignment: CDR1 SGHRS and CDR2 YFSETQ. CDR3 loop: CASSLVAGGYEQFF. CDR3 coding DNA: TGCGCCAGCAGCTTAGTGGCGGGAGGGTATGAGCAGTTCTTC.

The chain uses TRBV19 and TRBJ1-2; 9 bases map to TRBD1. V dropped 7 bases and J dropped 3; count of bases not matched to a gene: 6. The CDR3 runs to 14 residues. Germline CDR1 LNHDA, CDR2 SQIVND (reference sequence). The CDR3 sequence: CASIGTGLDYGYTF. For the CDR3, the DNA is TGTGCCAGTATTGGGACAGGGTTGGACTATGGCTACACCTTC.

The chain recombines TRBV5-1 with TRBJ1-5; maybe TRBD1 (5 bases). In germline, CDR1 is SGHRS, CDR2 YFSETQ. CDR3 length equals 14 residues. Deletions cut 0 bases from V and 7 bases from J, with 11 bases between. CDR3: CASSLEGNNQPQHF. The CDR3 coding sequence is TGCGCCAGCAGCTTGGAGGGGAATAACCAGCCCCAGCATTTT.

In this sample, this clone turned up a few times. The rearrangement links TRBV27 to TRBJ2-7, with D possibly being TRBD2 (6 bases). CDR3 size: 16 residues. Germline V lookup: CDR1 MNHEY, CDR2 SMNVEV (reference sequence). Trimming shortened V by 3 bases and J by 1 base, and 16 bases separated the two germline ends. The CDR3 is CASSLEGSGFSYEQYF. The CDR3 DNA reads TGTGCCAGCAGTTTGGAGGGTAGCGGTTTTTCCTACGAGCAGTACTTC.

This clone was found once. V and J are TRBV10-3 and TRBJ2-7; D is unclear. The V gene's germline CDR1 is ENHRY and CDR2 SYGVKD. V was cut by 4 bases and J by 6 bases, with 7 bases left in between. CDR3 length: 11 amino acids. The CDR3 region is CAISAGSEQYF. In nucleotides, the CDR3 is TGTGCCATCAGTGCGGGTTCCGAGCAGTACTTC.